This T cell receptor beta chain was recorded in a study of blood T cell repertoires in COVID-19. The overall study: PBMCs, B-cell-depleted T cells, or T cells provided the cDNA or gDNA that made up the material.

Data came from immunoSEQ multiplex PCR; TCRdb stores just in-frame clones and leaves some out. Of approximately 75,000 clones listed, less than 90% are singletons. It was during active infection that Seattle patients were enrolled and then longitudinally followed. This CDR3 spans 16 amino acids. V lost 5 bases, J lost 4 bases, and 4 bases stayed unmatched. Per germline, CDR1 ENHRY and CDR2 SYGVKD. The rearrangement links TRBV10-3 to TRBJ2-1; 14 nucleotides match TRBD2. The sequenced sample consisted of peripheral blood. This sequence was found in a man aged 45-65 years with COVID-19, enrolled during active disease. The CDR3 DNA is TGTGCCATCAGTTCGACTAGCGGGAGGGGGTACAATGAGCAGTTCTTC. Translating it yields CAISSTSGRGYNEQFF.